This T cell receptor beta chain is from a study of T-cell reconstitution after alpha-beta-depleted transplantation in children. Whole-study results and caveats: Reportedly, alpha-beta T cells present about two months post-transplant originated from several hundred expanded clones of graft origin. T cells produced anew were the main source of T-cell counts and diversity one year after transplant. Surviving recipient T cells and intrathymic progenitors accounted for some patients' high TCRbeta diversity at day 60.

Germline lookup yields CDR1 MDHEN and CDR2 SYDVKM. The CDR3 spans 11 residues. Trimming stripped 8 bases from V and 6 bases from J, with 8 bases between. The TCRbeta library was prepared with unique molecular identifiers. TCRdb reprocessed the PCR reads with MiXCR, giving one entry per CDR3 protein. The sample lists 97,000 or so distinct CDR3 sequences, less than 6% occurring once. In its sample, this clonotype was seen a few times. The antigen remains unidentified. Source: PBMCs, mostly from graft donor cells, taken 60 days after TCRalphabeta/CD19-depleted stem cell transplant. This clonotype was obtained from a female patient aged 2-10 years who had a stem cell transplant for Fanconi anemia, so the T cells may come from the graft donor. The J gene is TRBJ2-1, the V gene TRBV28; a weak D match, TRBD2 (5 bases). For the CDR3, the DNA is TGTGCCAGCGAGCGGTTCAATGAGCAGTTCTTC. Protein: CASERFNEQFF. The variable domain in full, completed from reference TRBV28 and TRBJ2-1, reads DVKVTQSSRYLVKRTGEKVFLECVQDMDHENMFWYRQDPGLGLRLIYFSYDVKMKEKGDIPEGYSVSREKKERFSLILESASTNQTSMYLCASERFNEQFFGPGTRLTVL.